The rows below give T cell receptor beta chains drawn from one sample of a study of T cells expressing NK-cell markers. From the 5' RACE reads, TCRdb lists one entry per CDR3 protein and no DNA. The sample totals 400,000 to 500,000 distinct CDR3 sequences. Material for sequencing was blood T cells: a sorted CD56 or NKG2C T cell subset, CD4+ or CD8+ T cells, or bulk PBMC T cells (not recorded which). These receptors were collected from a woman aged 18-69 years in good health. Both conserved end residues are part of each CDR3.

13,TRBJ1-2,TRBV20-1,CSARGDANYGYTF
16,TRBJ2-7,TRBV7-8,CASSSPWKSAYYEQYF
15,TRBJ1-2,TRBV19,CASRALLGGAYGYTF
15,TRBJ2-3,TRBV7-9,CASSPRGRGTDTQYF
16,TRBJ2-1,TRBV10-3,CAISDPGTGRSNEQFF
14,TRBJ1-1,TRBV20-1,CSAGDNGEPAEAFF
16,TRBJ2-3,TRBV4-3,CASSRNGGSWADTQYF
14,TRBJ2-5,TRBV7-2,CASSLVGPRETQYF
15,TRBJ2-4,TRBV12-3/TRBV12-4,CASAAGGLAKNIQYF
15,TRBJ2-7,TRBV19,CASSPLGTGLYEQYF
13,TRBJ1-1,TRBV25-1,CASSELFETEAFF
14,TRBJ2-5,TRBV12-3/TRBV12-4,CASSLMGGAETQYF
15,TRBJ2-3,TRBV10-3,CAISEPGQGTDTQYF
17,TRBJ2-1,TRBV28,CASSLVASLLSYNEQFF
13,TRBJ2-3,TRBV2,CASSLDSTDTQYF
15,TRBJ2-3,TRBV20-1,CSARVGGTSTDTQYF
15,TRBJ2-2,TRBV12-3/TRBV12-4,CASSLWGGSTGELFF
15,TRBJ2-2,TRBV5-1,CASSLVGANTGELFF
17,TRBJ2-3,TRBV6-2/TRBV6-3,CASSAPPGMPSTDTQYF
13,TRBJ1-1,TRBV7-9,CASSLAQGLEAFF
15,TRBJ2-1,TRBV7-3,CASSLSVGDYNEQFF
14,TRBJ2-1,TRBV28,CASSFRRAGGEQFF
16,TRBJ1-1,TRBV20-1,CSARDWGQGARAEAFF
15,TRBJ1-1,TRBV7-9,CASSTRQGLDTEAFF
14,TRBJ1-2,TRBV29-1,CSVPGGGSGDGYTF
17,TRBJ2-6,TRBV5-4,CASSRPGTGTGANVLTF
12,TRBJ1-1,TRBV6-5,CASSEGRTEAFF
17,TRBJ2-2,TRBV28,CASSLPRDRVSTGELFF